The next 5 T cell receptor beta chains were all read from a single sample in a study of blood T cells in healthy people across ages. It was with a sample-barcoded 5' primer and a J-beta primer mix that a second PCR of roughly 6 to 11 cycles was run. TCRdb processed the 5' RACE reads anew with MiXCR; each CDR3 protein has one entry. The table lists roughly 1.9 million distinct CDR3 sequences, around 42% of them singletons. Sequences were obtained from blood. The source of these receptors is a human donor in good health.

The V and J genes are TRBV9 and TRBJ2-3; D gene unclear. V was pared by 2 bases and J by 2 bases, with 15 bases between. From germline, CDR1 is SGDLS and CDR2 YYNGEE. CDR3 length: 16 amino acids. The CDR3: CASSVDAARITDTQYF. In DNA form, the CDR3 reads TGTGCCAGCAGCGTCGACGCGGCTCGAATCACAGATACGCAGTATTTT.

The rearrangement links TRBV12-3 or TRBV12-4 to TRBJ2-3, with D unclear. The CDR3 is made up of 15 amino acids. V was trimmed by 4 bases and J by 3 bases, leaving 14 bases between them. The CDR3 sequence: CASSSPDLGTDTQYF. The CDR3 DNA sequence: TGTGCCAGCAGTTCCCCGGATTTAGGTACAGATACGCAGTATTTT.

V usage is TRBV6-5 and J usage is TRBJ2-7; 9 bases map to TRBD2. The CDR3 spans 14 residues. With 6 bases clipped from V and 3 bases from J, the junction kept 6 bases outside the gene matches. The germline gives CDR1 MNHEY, CDR2 SVGAGI. The CDR3 region has the DNA TGTGCCAGCAGCCCGACTAGCGGACACTACGAGCAGTACTTC. Protein sequence: CASSPTSGHYEQYF.

This clonotype was counted ten times or more. V and J are TRBV6-1 and TRBJ2-5; TRBD2 matches at 12 bases. The CDR3 has 15 residues. With 6 bases clipped from V and 2 bases from J, the junction kept 4 bases outside the gene matches. Per germline, CDR1 MNHNS and CDR2 SASEGT. CDR3 sequence: CASSRLAGGQETQYF. The CDR3 DNA reads TGTGCCAGCAGCCGGCTAGCGGGGGGGCAAGAGACCCAGTACTTC.

CDR3 DNA sequence: TGTGCCAGCAGCCCTCAGGGAAGCGGGGGAGGTGAGCAGTTCTTC. Its translation is CASSPQGSGGGEQFF. The chain couples TRBV7-3 to TRBJ2-1; 8 bases fit TRBD2. The CDR3 length is 15 residues. V lost 5 bases, J lost 9 bases, and 12 bases stayed unmatched. Per the germline V gene, CDR1 is SGHTA and CDR2 is FQGTGA.